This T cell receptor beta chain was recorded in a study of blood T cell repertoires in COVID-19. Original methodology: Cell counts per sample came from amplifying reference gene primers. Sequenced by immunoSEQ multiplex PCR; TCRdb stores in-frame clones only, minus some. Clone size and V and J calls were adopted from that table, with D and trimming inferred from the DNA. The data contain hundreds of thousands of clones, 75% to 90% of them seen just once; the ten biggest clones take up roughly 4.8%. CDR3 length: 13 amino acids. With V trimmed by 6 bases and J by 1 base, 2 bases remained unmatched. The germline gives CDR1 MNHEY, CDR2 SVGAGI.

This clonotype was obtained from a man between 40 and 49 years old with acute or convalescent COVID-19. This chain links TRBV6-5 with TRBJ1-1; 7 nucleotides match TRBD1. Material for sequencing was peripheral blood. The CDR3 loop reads CASSAGGNTEAFF. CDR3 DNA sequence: TGTGCCAGCAGCGCAGGGGGGAACACTGAAGCTTTCTTT.